This TCR beta chain was identified in a study of control samples from healthy donors and cancer patients. The CDR3 is 12 amino acids. The V end lost 5 bases, the J end lost 5 bases, and 9 bases lay between the germline ends. In germline, CDR1 is LNHDA, CDR2 SQIVND (reference sequence). Produced via immunoSEQ multiplex PCR; TCRdb's table is partial and in-frame only. The sample has 350,000 to 450,000 clones; around 90% are singletons. The sequenced sample consisted of PBMCs. The clonotype was recovered from a middle-aged man with head and neck cancer. The V gene is TRBV19, the J gene TRBJ2-5; D might be TRBD1 (5 bases). The CDR3 reads CASSGKGETQYF. The CDR3 region has the DNA TGTGCCAGTAGTGGAAAGGGGGAGACCCAGTACTTC.